Presented here are 16 T cell receptor beta chains from one specimen sequenced in a study of T-cell memory formation after mild COVID-19. TCRdb passed the 5' RACE reads through MiXCR, listing each CDR3 protein once. The table has around 320,000 distinct CDR3 sequences, 25% to 30% seen once; the top ten hold less than 15%. The sequenced sample was PBMCs or a T cell subset sorted from them (not recorded which). The origin of the receptors is an adult woman who had mild COVID-19 (a few samples of this study predate the infection). Cell type and time point are not known.

This clonotype was recorded at least ten times. The chain recombines TRBV6-1 with TRBJ2-7; the D gene is possibly TRBD1 (6 bases). Trimming left V 3 bases short and J 3 bases short, with 15 bases between. From germline, CDR1 is MNHNS and CDR2 SASEGT. This CDR3 contains 15 residues. CDR3 protein: CASSEPTGIDYEQYF. The CDR3 DNA is TGTGCCAGCAGTGAGCCAACAGGGATCGACTACGAGCAGTACTTC.

This clonotype was picked up a small number of times. The chain links TRBV6-1 to TRBJ2-5; D is possibly TRBD2 (6 bases). Germline lookup yields CDR1 MNHNS and CDR2 SASEGT. Trimming removed 7 bases at V and 5 bases at J, with 20 bases between. This CDR3 has 15 amino acids. CDR3 coding DNA: TGTGCCAGCACTCAGGTTGGGGGAGGAGCGGAGACCCAGTACTTC. It encodes CASTQVGGGAETQYF.

This clonotype was counted only a few times. The CDR3 DNA reads as TGTGCCAGCAGCCCTCTGGGATATGGCTACACCTTC. Translating gives CASSPLGYGYTF. V is TRBV27 and J is TRBJ1-2; D is unclear. In germline, CDR1 is MNHEY, CDR2 SMNVEV (reference sequence). The germline V and J ends were trimmed by 6 bases and 5 bases, with 10 bases remaining between them. The CDR3 length is 12 residues.

This clonotype was counted a few times. This rearrangement joins TRBV2 to TRBJ2-3; no definite D call. Between the trimmed V and J ends, which lost 2 bases and 2 bases, there was a span of 11 bases. This CDR3 is 15 amino acids long. Germline CDR1 SNHLY, CDR2 FYNNEI. The CDR3 nucleotides are TGTGCCAGCAGTGAATCCTTAGTGTTCACAGATACGCAGTATTTT. This encodes CASSESLVFTDTQYF. Filled out from reference TRBV2 and TRBJ2-3, the complete variable domain reads EPEVTQTPSHQVTQMGQEVILRCVPISNHLYFYWYRQILGQKVEFLVSFYNNEISEKSEIFDDQFSVERPDGSNFTLKIRSTKLEDSAMYFCASSESLVFTDTQYFGPGTRLTVL.

This clonotype was picked up a small number of times. The chain combines TRBV10-3 with TRBJ1-5, with D hard to call. CDR3 length: 12 amino acids. V lost 4 bases and J lost 3, with 4 bases in between. Germline V lookup: CDR1 ENHRY, CDR2 SYGVKD. CDR3 region: CAISGPNQPQHF. The DNA of the CDR3 is TGTGCCATCAGTGGCCCCAATCAGCCCCAGCATTTT.

The chain carries TRBV11-3 and TRBJ2-1, with 7 bases that match TRBD2. Germline CDR1 is SGHNT and CDR2 is YENEEA. Unmatched junction bases numbered 15, after V lost 3 bases and J lost 10 bases. The CDR3 spans 16 residues. In nucleotides, the CDR3 is TGTGCCAGCAGCTTGGTCGGACTAGTGGCCCCCACGGAGCAGTTCTTC. Protein sequence: CASSLVGLVAPTEQFF.

In its sample, this clonotype was seen a few times. The V gene is TRBV5-1, the J gene TRBJ2-1; D possibly corresponds to TRBD1 (6 bases). The CDR3 contains 14 residues. With 0 bases removed from V and 15 bases from J, the gap between germline ends came to 19 bases. The germline V gene has CDR1 SGHRS and CDR2 YFSETQ. The CDR3 DNA reads TGCGCCAGCAGCTTGGTTCAGGGGAATTTCGTGGGGTTCTTC. Translated, it gives CASSLVQGNFVGFF. Drawing the rest from reference TRBV5-1 and TRBJ2-1, the complete variable domain is KAGVTQTPRYLIKTRGQQVTLSCSPISGHRSVSWYQQTPGQGLQFLFEYFSETQRNKGNFPGRFSGRQFSNSRSEMNVSTLELGDSALYLCASSLVQGNFVGFFGPGTRLTVL.

This clonotype occurred a few times. The chain couples TRBV14 to TRBJ2-7; tentatively, D is TRBD2 (5 bases). Germline V CDR1 and CDR2: SGHDN, FVKESK. The CDR3 extends over 16 amino acids. The V and J ends lost 4 bases and 4 bases respectively, with 20 bases between them. CDR3 bases: TGTGCCAGCAGCCGAAACCGGGATTTAGGCGTTTACGAGCAGTACTTC. Amino acid sequence: CASSRNRDLGVYEQYF.

In its sample, this clonotype was seen a few times. The chain links TRBV9 to TRBJ2-1; D is perhaps TRBD1 (6 bases). This CDR3 has 15 residues. The ends were cut back, 2 bases at V and 8 bases at J, with 17 bases in the middle. Per the germline V gene, CDR1 is SGDLS and CDR2 is YYNGEE. The CDR3 sequence is CASSVEPGAVHEQFF. The DNA of the CDR3 is TGTGCCAGCAGCGTCGAACCAGGGGCCGTCCATGAGCAGTTCTTC.

This sequence joins TRBV19 and TRBJ2-7; 7 nucleotides align to TRBD1. The CDR3 consists of 14 residues. CDR1 and CDR2 from the germline V gene are LNHDA and SQIVND (reference sequence). The V segment lost 3 bases and the J segment 3 bases; nucleotides outside the gene matches: 5. The CDR3 region has the DNA TGTGCCAGTAGTATCCAGGGGGAGAGCTACGAGCAGTACTTC. Translating it yields CASSIQGESYEQYF.

This clonotype was found a few times. The chain is built from TRBV5-5 and TRBJ1-4; D perhaps matches TRBD1 (5 bases). This CDR3 has 15 residues. CDR1 is SGHKS and CDR2 is YYEKEE in the germline V gene (reference sequence). Trimming shortened V by 4 bases and J by 5 bases, and 15 bases separated the two germline ends. The CDR3 sequence is CASSRDRLINEKLFF. The CDR3 DNA reads TGTGCCAGCAGCAGAGACAGATTGATAAATGAAAAACTGTTTTTT.

This clonotype was picked up a small number of times. The CDR3 here is CASSRGTGNTEAFF. As DNA, the CDR3 is TGTGCCAGCAGCCGAGGGACAGGCAACACTGAAGCTTTCTTT. The chain employs TRBV6-2 or TRBV6-3 and TRBJ1-1, with 8 positions matching TRBD1. J gave up 2 bases and V 6 bases, and 5 bases lay outside the gene matches. This CDR3 region has 14 residues. CDR1 is MNHEY, CDR2 SVGEGT, per germline.

This chain connects TRBV20-1 to TRBJ2-1, with 10 nucleotides matching TRBD2. Germline-derived CDR1 and CDR2 are DFQATT and SNEGSKA (reference sequence). The CDR3 is made up of 14 amino acids. After removal of 6 bases from V and 9 bases from J, the junction contained 11 bases not matched to a gene. CDR3 in amino acids: CSAPSGSIRAEQFF. The CDR3 bases are TGCAGTGCCCCTAGCGGGAGCATTAGAGCTGAGCAGTTCTTC.

This chain uses TRBV7-9 with TRBJ2-4; unclear D gene. CDR3 length: 13 residues. Between the trimmed V and J ends, which lost 4 bases and 0 bases, there was a span of 4 bases. Germline CDR1 reads SEHNR; CDR2 reads FQNEAQ (reference sequence). The CDR3 sequence is CASSSLAKNIQYF. CDR3 DNA: TGTGCCAGCAGCTCCTTAGCCAAAAACATTCAGTACTTC.

The rearrangement joins TRBV20-1 to TRBJ2-1; D not certain. The CDR3 is 14 residues long. V shed 2 bases and J shed 3 bases, with 11 bases lying between them. Germline V lookup: CDR1 DFQATT, CDR2 SNEGSKA (reference sequence). Here the CDR3 reads CSARRMLGYNEQFF. DNA of the CDR3: TGCAGTGCTAGACGTATGCTGGGCTACAATGAGCAGTTCTTC.

The CDR3 DNA follows: TGTGCCAGCTCACCAAGGGCGGGAACCGATAGCAATCAGCCCCAGCATTTT. Protein product: CASSPRAGTDSNQPQHF. The chain uses TRBV18 and TRBJ1-5; D is unresolved. The CDR3 loop spans 17 amino acids. Trimming took off 2 bases at V and 0 bases at J, with 14 bases between the two ends. Per germline, CDR1 KGHSH and CDR2 LQKENI. The variable domain in full, with the rest retrieved from reference TRBV18 and TRBJ1-5, is NAGVMQNPRHLVRRRGQEARLRCSPMKGHSHVYWYRQLPEEGLKFMVYLQKENIIDESGMPKERFSAEFPKEGPSILRIQQVVRGDSAAYFCASSPRAGTDSNQPQHFGDGTRLSIL.